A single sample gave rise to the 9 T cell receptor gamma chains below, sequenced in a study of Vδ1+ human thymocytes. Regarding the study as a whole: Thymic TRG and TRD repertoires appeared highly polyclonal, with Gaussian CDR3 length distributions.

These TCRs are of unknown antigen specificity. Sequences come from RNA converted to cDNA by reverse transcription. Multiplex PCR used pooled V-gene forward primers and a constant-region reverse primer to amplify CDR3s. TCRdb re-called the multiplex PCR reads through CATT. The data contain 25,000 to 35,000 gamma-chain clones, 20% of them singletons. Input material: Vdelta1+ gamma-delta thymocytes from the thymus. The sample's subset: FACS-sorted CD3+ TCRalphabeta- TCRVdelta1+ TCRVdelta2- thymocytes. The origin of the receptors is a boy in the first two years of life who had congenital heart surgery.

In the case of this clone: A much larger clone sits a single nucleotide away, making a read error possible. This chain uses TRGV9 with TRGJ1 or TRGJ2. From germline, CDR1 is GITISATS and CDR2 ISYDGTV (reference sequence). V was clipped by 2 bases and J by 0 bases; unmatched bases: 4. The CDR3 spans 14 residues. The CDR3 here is CALWEGANYYKKLF. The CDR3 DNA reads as TGTGCCTTGTGGGAGGGGGCGAATTATTATAAGAAACTCTTT.

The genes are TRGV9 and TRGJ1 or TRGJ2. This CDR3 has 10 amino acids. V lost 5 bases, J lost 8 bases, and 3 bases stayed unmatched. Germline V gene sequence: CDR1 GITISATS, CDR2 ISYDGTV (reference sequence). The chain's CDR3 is CALWAHKKLF. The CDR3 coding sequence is TGTGCCTTGTGGGCTCATAAGAAACTCTTT.

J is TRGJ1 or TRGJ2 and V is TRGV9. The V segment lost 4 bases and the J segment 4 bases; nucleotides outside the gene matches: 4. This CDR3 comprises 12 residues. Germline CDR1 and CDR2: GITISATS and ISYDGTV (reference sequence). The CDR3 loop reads CALWDTYYKKLF. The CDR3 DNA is TGTGCCTTGTGGGATACGTATTATAAGAAACTCTTT.

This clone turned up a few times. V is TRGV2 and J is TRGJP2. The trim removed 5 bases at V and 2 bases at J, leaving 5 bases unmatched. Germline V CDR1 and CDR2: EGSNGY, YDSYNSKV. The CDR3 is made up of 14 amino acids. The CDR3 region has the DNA TGTGCCACCTGGGCAATGAGTAGTGATTGGATCAAGACGTTT. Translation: CATWAMSSDWIKTF.

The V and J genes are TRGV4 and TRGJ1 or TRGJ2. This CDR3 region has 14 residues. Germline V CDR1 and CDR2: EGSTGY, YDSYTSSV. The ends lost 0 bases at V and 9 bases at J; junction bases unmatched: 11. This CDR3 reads CATWDGLREGKKLF. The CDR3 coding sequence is TGTGCCACCTGGGATGGGCTAAGGGAGGGTAAGAAACTCTTT.

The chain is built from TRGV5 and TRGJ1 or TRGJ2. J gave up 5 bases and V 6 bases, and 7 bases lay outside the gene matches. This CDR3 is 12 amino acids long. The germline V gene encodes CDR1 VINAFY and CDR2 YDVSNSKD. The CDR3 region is CATWTENYKKLF. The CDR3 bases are TGTGCCACCTGGACCGAAAATTATAAGAAACTCTTT.

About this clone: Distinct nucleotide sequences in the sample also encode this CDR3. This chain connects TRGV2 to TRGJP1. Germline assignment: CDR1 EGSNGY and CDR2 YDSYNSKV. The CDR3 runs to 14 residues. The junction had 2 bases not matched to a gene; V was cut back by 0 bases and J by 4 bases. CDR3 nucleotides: TGTGCCACCTGGGACGGGCTCACTGGTTGGTTCAAGATATTT. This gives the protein CATWDGLTGWFKIF.

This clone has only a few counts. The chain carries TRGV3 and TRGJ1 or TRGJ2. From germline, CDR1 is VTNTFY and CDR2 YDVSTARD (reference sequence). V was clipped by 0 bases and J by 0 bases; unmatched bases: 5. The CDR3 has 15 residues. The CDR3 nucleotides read TGTGCCACCTGGGACAGGCTTGAGAATTATTATAAGAAACTCTTT. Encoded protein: CATWDRLENYYKKLF.

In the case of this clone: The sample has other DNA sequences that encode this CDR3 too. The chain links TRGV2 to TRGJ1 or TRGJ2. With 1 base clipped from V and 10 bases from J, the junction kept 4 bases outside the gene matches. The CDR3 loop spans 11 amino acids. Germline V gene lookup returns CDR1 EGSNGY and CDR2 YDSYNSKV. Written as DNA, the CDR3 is TGTGCCACCTGGGACGGACAGAAGAAACTCTTT. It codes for CATWDGQKKLF.